The 20 T cell receptor beta chains below come from one sample, sequenced in a study of Graves' ophthalmopathy and Graves' hyperthyroidism. TCR beta CDR3 amplification used RNA transcripts. The first round was an RT-PCR with HTBI primers, and the second round was a multiplex PCR. Each CDR3 protein gets one entry after TCRdb re-called the multiplex PCR reads with MiXCR. The table has around 520,000 distinct CDR3 sequences, under 40% seen once. The sample comprised peripheral blood or thyroid tissue (not recorded which). These receptors were taken from an adult man with Graves' hyperthyroidism.

The chain carries TRBV28 and TRBJ2-7, with D possibly TRBD2 on 6 matching bases. Trimming removed 1 base from V and 11 bases from J, with 12 bases in between. The CDR3 spans 12 residues. The germline V gene encodes CDR1 MDHEN and CDR2 SYDVKM. CDR3 residues: CASSLSTGVEYF. For the CDR3, the DNA is TGTGCCAGCAGTTTATCTACGGGGGTTGAGTACTTC.

About this clonotype: Sequence at one end of the junction differs from germline and may be a read error. This rearrangement joins TRBV29-1 to TRBJ1-1; 7 nucleotides align to TRBD1. Germline CDR1 reads SQVTM; CDR2 reads ANQGSEA. The CDR3 contains 14 residues. CDR3 region: CSVGAGGMNTEALF. The DNA of the CDR3 is TGCAGCGTCGGGGCAGGGGGAATGAACACTGAAGCTCTCTTT. Together with reference TRBV29-1 and TRBJ1-1, the CDR3 gives the full variable domain: SAVISQKPSRDICQRGTSLTIQCQVDSQVTMMFWYRQQPGQSLTLIATANQGSEATYESGFVIDKFPISRPNLTFSTLTVSNMSPEDSSIYLCSVGAGGMNTEALFGQGTRLTVV.

CDR3 protein: CASSNGTGYNEQFF. CDR3 sequence (DNA): TGCGCCAGCAGCAACGGGACAGGGTACAATGAGCAGTTCTTC. The V and J genes are TRBV5-1 and TRBJ2-7; 9 bases map to TRBD1. The end of the DNA is better explained by TRBJ2-1, so the J call may be wrong. Germline assignment: CDR1 SGHRS and CDR2 YFSETQ. The CDR3 is 14 amino acids.

This clonotype was seen ten or more times. The chain recombines TRBV10-3 with TRBJ1-6; D call uncertain. CDR3 length: 14 residues. V lost 8 bases to trimming and J lost 7 bases, with 15 bases between them. The germline V gene has CDR1 ENHRY and CDR2 SYGVKD. The CDR3, as DNA: TGTGCCATCCAACTGTCGCTCAGGAATTCACCCCTCCACTTT. This translates into CAIQLSLRNSPLHF.

As for this clonotype: A much larger clone is a single base away; this may be a read error. This chain joins TRBV2 and TRBJ2-6, with 7 bases aligning to TRBD1. The CDR3 length is 14 residues. Trimming removed 7 bases from V and 8 bases from J; junction bases left unmatched: 8. Germline values: CDR1 SNHLY, CDR2 FYNNEI. CDR3 coding DNA: TGTGCCAGCAATGGACAGGACGATCCCAACGTCCTGACTTTC. As protein: CASNGQDDPNVLTF.

This clonotype was observed many times. V and J are TRBV11-2 and TRBJ2-7; D remains unclear. The CDR3 covers 14 residues. The germline CDR1 and CDR2 sequences are SGHAT and FQNNGV. The V end lost 3 bases, the J end lost 3 bases, and 12 bases lay between the germline ends. The CDR3 coding sequence is TGTGCCAGCAGCTTGAGGCTTTCCATCTACGAGCAGTACTTC. Protein product: CASSLRLSIYEQYF. Combining the CDR3 with reference TRBV11-2 and TRBJ2-7 gives the whole variable domain EAGVAQSPRYKIIEKRQSVAFWCNPISGHATLYWYQQILGQGPKLLIQFQNNGVVDDSQLPKDRFSAERLKGVDSTLKIQPAKLEDSAVYLCASSLRLSIYEQYFGPGTRLTVT.

V and J are TRBV2 and TRBJ1-2; TRBD1 matches at 7 bases. Germline loops: CDR1 SNHLY, CDR2 FYNNEI. CDR3 length equals 12 residues. With 8 bases clipped from V and 5 bases from J, the junction kept 5 bases outside the gene matches. The CDR3 sequence: CASGDREYGYTF. For the CDR3, the DNA is TGTGCCAGCGGAGACAGGGAGTATGGCTACACCTTC.

Note on this clonotype: Possible read error: a much larger clone is one base away. The V gene is TRBV19, the J gene TRBJ1-1; D is undetermined. Trimming pared 5 bases from V and 1 base from J, leaving 11 bases between. From germline, CDR1 is LNHDA and CDR2 SQIVND (reference sequence). The CDR3 is 14 amino acids. The CDR3 DNA reads as TGTGCCAGTAGTGCGCGCGCTTGGAACACTGAAGCTTTCTTT. Residues: CASSARAWNTEAFF.

This clonotype was detected only a few times. The V call is TRBV19, the J call TRBJ2-3; no definite D call. The CDR3 extends over 12 amino acids. V lost 3 bases, J lost 4 bases, and 5 bases lay in between. Germline lookup yields CDR1 LNHDA and CDR2 SQIVND (reference sequence). CDR3: CASSMFADTQYF. The CDR3 bases are TGTGCCAGTAGTATGTTCGCAGATACGCAGTATTTT.

The V call is TRBV7-3, the J call TRBJ2-3, with TRBD2 identical over 10 bases. The V gene's germline CDR1 is SGHTA and CDR2 FQGTGA. The CDR3 consists of 15 residues. The V and J ends lost 5 bases and 3 bases, in that order; junction bases with no gene match: 5. The CDR3 bases are TGTGCCAGCAGCGATCCGGGACTAGCGACAGATACGCAGTATTTT. Translated: CASSDPGLATDTQYF.

On this clonotype: A much larger clone is a single base away; this may be a read error. The J gene is TRBJ2-7, the V gene TRBV2; the D gene is possibly TRBD2 (6 bases). This CDR3 region has 13 residues. Germline lookup yields CDR1 SNHLY and CDR2 FYNNEI. The CDR3 DNA reads TGCGCCAGCAGCCCCCAAATGGAGGGCGAGCAGTACTTC. It encodes CASSPQMEGEQYF.

This clonotype was seen a handful of times. The gene calls are TRBV3-1 and TRBJ2-7; the match to TRBD1 covers 8 bases. Germline lookup yields CDR1 LGHDT and CDR2 YNNKEL (reference sequence). The V gene end was trimmed by 4 bases and the J gene end by 5 bases; junction bases not matched to a gene: 7. This CDR3 comprises 14 residues. The chain's CDR3 is CASSRTDRVHEQYF. The CDR3 bases are TGTGCCAGCAGCCGGACGGACAGGGTCCACGAGCAGTACTTC.

This clonotype has at least ten counts. The chain uses TRBV5-1 and TRBJ1-1, with a tentative D call TRBD1 (6 bases). The CDR3 length is 16 residues. Looked up from germline, CDR1 is SGHRS and CDR2 is YFSETQ. Trimming took 1 base from V and 0 from J, leaving 13 bases between them. In DNA, the CDR3 is TGCGCCAGCAGCTTGACAGGGACTGGAATGAACACTGAAGCTTTCTTT. The encoded protein is CASSLTGTGMNTEAFF. The variable domain in full, completed from reference TRBV5-1 and TRBJ1-1, reads KAGVTQTPRYLIKTRGQQVTLSCSPISGHRSVSWYQQTPGQGLQFLFEYFSETQRNKGNFPGRFSGRQFSNSRSEMNVSTLELGDSALYLCASSLTGTGMNTEAFFGQGTRLTVV.

Many counts were recorded for this clonotype. As DNA, the CDR3 is TGTGCCAGCGGCAGGGGGCCTTTGGAGACCCAGTACTTC. Its translation is CASGRGPLETQYF. The J gene is TRBJ2-5, the V gene TRBV27; 8 bases agree with TRBD1. This CDR3 region has 13 residues. The V gene end was trimmed by 8 bases and the J gene end by 5 bases; junction bases not matched to a gene: 7. Looked up from germline, CDR1 is MNHEY and CDR2 is SMNVEV (reference sequence).

This sequence joins TRBV20-1 and TRBJ2-5; 9 nucleotides agree with TRBD1. Trimming at V came to 3 bases and at J to 9 bases, leaving 11 bases not matched to a gene. Germline-derived CDR1 and CDR2 are DFQATT and SNEGSKA (reference sequence). The CDR3 sequence is 14 residues long. The CDR3 spells CSARGQGGGQPQYF. Here the CDR3 DNA reads TGCAGTGCTAGGGGACAGGGCGGCGGTCAGCCCCAGTACTTC.

This clonotype has a count of ten or more. V gene TRBV20-1 combines with J gene TRBJ1-6, with 8 nucleotides matching TRBD1. Germline values: CDR1 DFQATT, CDR2 SNEGSKA (reference sequence). This CDR3 is built from 16 residues. Losses at the gene ends were 4 bases for V and 7 bases for J; bases not matched to a gene: 12. CDR3: CSATGAFDRGNSPLHF. CDR3 DNA sequence: TGCAGTGCTACGGGAGCCTTTGACAGGGGAAATTCACCCCTCCACTTT.

This clonotype was observed a few times. The CDR3 nucleotides read TGTGCCAGCAGTGAAGCGGGGGGAGTTAATCAGCCCCAGCATTTT. Amino acid sequence: CASSEAGGVNQPQHF. The chain employs TRBV6-6 and TRBJ1-5, with D possibly matching TRBD1 (5 bases). The ends were cut back, 5 bases at V and 4 bases at J, with 15 bases in the middle. The CDR3 is 15 residues long. Germline V lookup: CDR1 MNHNY, CDR2 SVGAGI (reference sequence).

The chain employs TRBV7-9 and TRBJ2-1, with 10 bases fitting TRBD2. With 3 bases clipped from V and 7 bases from J, the junction kept 6 bases outside the gene matches. CDR3 length: 15 residues. Germline assignment: CDR1 SEHNR and CDR2 FQNEAQ (reference sequence). The chain's CDR3 is CASSFPSGSLNEQFF. CDR3 nucleotide sequence: TGTGCCAGCAGCTTTCCTAGCGGGAGTTTGAATGAGCAGTTCTTC.

The chain uses TRBV2 and TRBJ1-3; D possibly corresponds to TRBD1 (6 bases). Trimming left V 6 bases short and J 0 bases short, with 9 bases between. The CDR3 is 14 amino acids. The germline V gene has CDR1 SNHLY and CDR2 FYNNEI. The CDR3: CASRDSVSGNTIYF. CDR3 DNA: TGTGCCAGCAGGGACAGCGTCTCTGGAAACACCATATATTTT. The entire variable domain, with the rest obtained from reference TRBV2 and TRBJ1-3, is as follows: EPEVTQTPSHQVTQMGQEVILRCVPISNHLYFYWYRQILGQKVEFLVSFYNNEISEKSEIFDDQFSVERPDGSNFTLKIRSTKLEDSAMYFCASRDSVSGNTIYFGEGSWLTVV.

This sequence joins TRBV7-9 and TRBJ2-2, with 8 bases matching TRBD1. Trimming took 6 bases from V and 4 from J; bases not matched to a gene: 7. CDR3 length equals 15 residues. Looked up from germline, CDR1 is SEHNR and CDR2 is FQNEAQ (reference sequence). The CDR3 nucleotides read TGTGCCAGCAGTTTAACAGGGGGAGTCACCGGGGAGCTGTTTTTT. This gives the protein CASSLTGGVTGELFF.